There are many counts of the clone carrying this TCR beta chain. CDR1 and CDR2 from the germline V gene are LNHDA and SQIVND (reference sequence). The J segment lost 7 bases and the V segment lost 5 bases, leaving 7 bases of the junction unmatched. The CDR3 consists of 13 residues. This sample is part of a study of T cells in Graves' hyperthyroidism and ophthalmopathy. A patient was excluded if there was uncontrolled infection, other autoimmune disease, pregnancy or lactation. RNA transcripts gave rise to amplified TCR beta CDR3 regions. The TCR CDR3 first-round RT-PCR relied on the HTBI primer set. TCRdb ran MiXCR on the multiplex PCR reads and lists one entry per CDR3 protein. The sample consists of a few hundred thousand distinct CDR3 sequences, roughly 13% of them appearing once.

Sequenced input: blood. J is TRBJ2-7 and V is TRBV19, with TRBD1 matching over 8 bases. The source of this sequence is a woman aged 18-29 years with Graves' hyperthyroidism. CDR3 DNA sequence: TGTGCCAGTAGTTCCAGGGACAGGCGGGAGCAGTACTTC. Translation gives CASSSRDRREQYF.